The rows below give T cell receptor beta chains drawn from one sample of a study of cytomegalovirus exposure and HLA in healthy donors. Here immunoSEQ multiplex PCR was the method, and the copy in TCRdb shows in-frame clones only, minus some. The table includes 120,000 or so clones, around 84% detected once. Sequencing was performed on PBMCs. These receptors all stem from a woman aged 40 to 55 in good health and CMV-seronegative. Each CDR3 is given with its conserved first and last residue. The order of the fields is D gene, V gene, clone size, J gene, CDR3 DNA, CDR3 protein. A D gene is named only where the DNA matches it firmly. Some rows mark clone size as missing; the rest say once, few, many or name a class of expanded clone.

D: TRBD2; V: TRBV15; size: .; J: TRBJ2-5; DNA: TGTGCCACCAGCAGAGATCCGTCGGGGGGGGGACAAGAGACCCAGTACTTC; CDR3: CATSRDPSGGGQETQYF
D: TRBD2; V: TRBV7-2; size: few; J: TRBJ2-7; DNA: TGTGCCAGCAGCCTAGCGGGAGTGCCGGAGCAGTACTTC; CDR3: CASSLAGVPEQYF
D: .; V: TRBV5-1; size: .; J: TRBJ2-2; DNA: TGCGCCAGCAGCTATCAGGGTGTCCCCGGGGAGCTGTTTTTT; CDR3: CASSYQGVPGELFF
D: TRBD1; V: TRBV18; size: few; J: TRBJ2-7; DNA: TGTGCCAGCTCACCGGGGACAGGGAGTCCCTACGAGCAGTACTTC; CDR3: CASSPGTGSPYEQYF
D: TRBD2; V: TRBV5-4; size: .; J: TRBJ2-2; DNA: TGTGCCAGCAGCCCCGGGACTAGCGGGAGCACCGGGGAGCTGTTTTTT; CDR3: CASSPGTSGSTGELFF
D: .; V: TRBV5-1; size: .; J: TRBJ2-7; DNA: TGCGCCAGCAGCTTGGAACAGTCTACGGGGGAGCAGTACTTC; CDR3: CASSLEQSTGEQYF
D: TRBD1; V: TRBV27; size: .; J: TRBJ2-7; DNA: TGTGCCAGCAGTTTAGCCTACAGGGGGCCCTACGAGCAGTACTTC; CDR3: CASSLAYRGPYEQYF
D: .; V: TRBV19; size: .; J: TRBJ1-1; DNA: TGTGCCAGTAGTAGGACTTCGCGGACAGCGAACACTGAAGCTTTCTTT; CDR3: CASSRTSRTANTEAFF
D: .; V: TRBV7-9; size: once; J: TRBJ2-3; DNA: TGTGCCAGCAGCTGGGCAGGAGATACGCAGTATTTT; CDR3: CASSWAGDTQYF
D: TRBD2; V: TRBV19; size: .; J: TRBJ2-7; DNA: TGTGCCAGTAGTTCAGGGGTAGCGGGAGGAGTTCCCTACGAGCAGTACTTC; CDR3: CASSSGVAGGVPYEQYF
D: TRBD1; V: TRBV19; size: .; J: TRBJ2-7; DNA: TGTGCCAGTAGTTACCCCGGACAGGGGTTCGAGCAGTACTTC; CDR3: CASSYPGQGFEQYF
D: TRBD2; V: TRBV9; size: .; J: TRBJ2-3; DNA: TGTGCCAGCAGCGTAGTTAGCGGGGGTTCCAGTACGCAGTATTTT; CDR3: CASSVVSGGSSTQYF
D: .; V: TRBV4-2; size: .; J: TRBJ2-1; DNA: TGTGCCAGCAGCCAAGAGCCCAGCGGCACCTACAATGAGCAGTTCTTC; CDR3: CASSQEPSGTYNEQFF
D: .; V: TRBV13; size: .; J: TRBJ2-1; DNA: TGTGCCAGCACCCAGGGACACCTCTACAATGAGCAGTTCTTC; CDR3: CASTQGHLYNEQFF
D: .; V: TRBV5-1; size: .; J: TRBJ1-5; DNA: TGCGCCAGCAGAGTTTCGGGGGGGGATCAGCCCCAGCATTTT; CDR3: CASRVSGGDQPQHF